This paragraph covers one T cell receptor beta chain sequence. These data originate in a study of cytomegalovirus exposure and HLA in healthy donors. The PCR was carried out with 60 Vbeta primers and 13 Jbeta primers. How the authors handled the data: Counted up in a later analysis, unique TCR beta chains came to 65 million to 100 million, with around 9.9 million shared. Profiled with immunoSEQ multiplex PCR; TCRdb holds only in-frame clones, not every one. V and J calls and clone size are copied from that table; D and trimming were computed from the DNA. Of around 170,000 clones listed, around 80% were seen once; the top ten hold 1%. V lost 0 bases to trimming and J lost 0 bases, with 15 bases between them. This CDR3 spans 18 amino acids. Germline values: CDR1 MGHRA, CDR2 YSYEKL.

The material sequenced was PBMCs. This sequence joins TRBV4-1 and TRBJ2-1; D gene unclear. The TCR sequence derives from a woman aged 45-65 years in good health and CMV-seropositive. The CDR3 region is CASSQEVIGPYSYNEQFF. CDR3 coding DNA: TGCGCCAGCAGCCAAGAAGTCATCGGTCCTTACTCCTACAATGAGCAGTTCTTC.